This T cell receptor beta chain emerged from a study of somatic mutations in cytotoxic T cells in rheumatoid arthritis. Findings of the study overall: In rheumatoid arthritis patients, unlike healthy controls, CD8+ clonality rose with age.

Germline V CDR1 and CDR2: SGDLS, YYNGEE. This CDR3 comprises 13 residues. Trimming at V came to 4 bases and at J to 6 bases, leaving 4 bases not matched to a gene. Sequencing was performed with immunoSEQ multiplex PCR; in TCRdb, only in-frame clones are kept and a portion is missing. The data show 3,500 to 4,500 clones, around four fifths seen once. As regards this clone: Its target is not known.

Sample: CD8+ T cells sorted from blood. This receptor was taken from a woman in her fifties or sixties with rheumatoid arthritis. The chain is built from TRBV9 and TRBJ2-7; TRBD1 agrees at 10 bases. CDR3 sequence reads: CASSYGTGVEQYF. Here the CDR3 DNA reads TGTGCCAGCAGCTACGGGACAGGGGTCGAGCAGTACTTC.